Here is one TCR beta chain with its context. The antigen is undetermined. This sample stems from a study of shared clonotypes between healthy human individuals. Study-wide points: Larger estimated richness was generally recorded for naive subsets relative to memory subsets. A few donors held approximately 5% of naive CD4 clonotypes in common. Shared clonotypes across all four donors exceeded non-shared ones in generation probability.

V lost 0 bases, J lost 2 bases, and 8 bases lay in between. The CDR3 spans 16 residues. Per the germline V gene, CDR1 is KGHSH and CDR2 is LQKENI. TCRdb's copy holds only in-frame clones and misses some; the assay was immunoSEQ multiplex PCR. The sample contains approximately 710,000 clones, about 90% of which appear only once. V usage is TRBV18 and J usage is TRBJ2-6; D is unresolved. Sequencing was done on a sample of memory CD8+ T cells from PBMCs. Subset reported: CD45RO+ cells pooled with CCR7-negative TemRA cells. The TCR comes from a man between 18 and 29 years old in good health. Some clones in this sample may be carry-over from other donors' samples. CDR3 in amino acids: CASSPPSGPGANVLTF. The CDR3 coding sequence is TGTGCCAGCTCACCACCGAGTGGGCCTGGGGCCAACGTCCTGACTTTC.